This passage covers 14 T cell receptor beta chains from one sample sequenced in a study of blood T cells in healthy people across ages (dated by TCRdb to between 2015 and 2017). The library was prepared using 5' RACE. The instrument was an Illumina HiSeq 2500. A second PCR of 7 to 11 cycles was performed with a sample-barcoded 5' primer and a J-beta primer mix. TCRdb reprocessed the public reads (quality trimming at Q25 with fastp, clone calling with MiXCR) and kept in-frame beta chains. Entries that share a CDR3 protein sequence are merged under the most common genes and DNA. In all, the sample holds about 830,000 distinct CDR3 sequences, and 55% to 65% of those were seen once. Roughly 26% of the sample rests with the top ten. Sequenced input: blood. The origin of the receptors is a man aged 25 to 45 in good health.

The V and J genes are TRBV20-1 and TRBJ2-1; D possibly corresponds to TRBD2 (6 bases). The CDR3 contains 17 residues. Germline CDR1 DFQATT, CDR2 SNEGSKA (reference sequence). V lost 0 bases and J lost 0, with 15 bases in between. The CDR3 DNA reads TGCAGTGCTAGAGATTATGCGGGGCCAAGCTCCTACAATGAGCAGTTCTTC. This sequence encodes CSARDYAGPSSYNEQFF.

This clonotype was seen repeatedly, ten times or more. The V gene is TRBV5-1, the J gene TRBJ2-1, with TRBD1 identical over 10 bases. J gave up 7 bases and V 1 base, and 5 bases lay outside the gene matches. The CDR3 covers 15 residues. Germline V CDR1 and CDR2: SGHRS, YFSETQ. The CDR3 reads CASSLRDRGLNEQFF. The CDR3, as DNA: TGCGCCAGCAGCTTGAGGGACAGGGGCTTAAATGAGCAGTTCTTC.

This clonotype has just one count. The chain combines TRBV27 with TRBJ1-4; the D gene is possibly TRBD1 (5 bases). The V gene lost 6 bases and the J gene lost 7 bases, with 9 bases spanning the gap. The CDR3 is made up of 12 amino acids. Germline-derived CDR1 and CDR2 are MNHEY and SMNVEV (reference sequence). Here the CDR3 DNA reads TGTGCCAGCAGGTTTGGGGCTGAAAAACTGTTTTTT. Translating it yields CASRFGAEKLFF.

The chain has TRBV4-3 and TRBJ2-4; 9 nucleotides line up with TRBD1. From germline, CDR1 is LGHNA and CDR2 YSLEER. The CDR3 loop spans 15 amino acids. V gave up 5 bases and J gave up 13 bases; unmatched junction bases: 15. CDR3 sequence (DNA): TGCGCCAGCAGCGTAAGACAGGGGGAGGGCTACGTGCAGTACTTC. Amino acids: CASSVRQGEGYVQYF.

This clonotype came up a few times. The chain joins TRBV29-1 to TRBJ2-3; D possibly corresponds to TRBD2 (5 bases). The CDR3 consists of 14 residues. With 3 bases removed from V and 3 bases from J, the gap between germline ends came to 13 bases. Germline-derived CDR1 and CDR2 are SQVTM and ANQGSEA. The CDR3 sequence is CSVDTGKETDTQYF. The CDR3 nucleotides are TGCAGCGTTGATACGGGGAAGGAGACAGATACGCAGTATTTT.

The CDR3 is CASSQDVGGQPQHF. The CDR3, as DNA: TGCGCCAGCAGCCAAGATGTAGGGGGGCAGCCCCAGCATTTT. The V call is TRBV4-3, the J call TRBJ1-5; possibly TRBD1 for D (6 bases). Germline assignment: CDR1 LGHNA and CDR2 YSLEER. Trimming stripped 0 bases from V and 7 bases from J, with 10 bases between. CDR3 length equals 14 residues.

This rearrangement joins TRBV7-2 to TRBJ2-1, with 9 positions matching TRBD1. Per the germline V gene, CDR1 is SGHTA and CDR2 is FQGNSA. J gave up 4 bases and V 7 bases, and 11 bases lay outside the gene matches. This CDR3 has 16 residues. The CDR3 sequence: CASTPPLGQGYNEQFF. The CDR3 DNA follows: TGTGCCAGCACCCCTCCGCTGGGACAGGGTTACAATGAGCAGTTCTTC. Based on the CDR3 plus reference TRBV7-2 and TRBJ2-1, the full variable domain is GAGVSQSPSNKVTEKGKDVELRCDPISGHTALYWYRQSLGQGLEFLIYFQGNSAPDKSGLPSDRFSAERTGGSVSTLTIQRTQQEDSAVYLCASTPPLGQGYNEQFFGPGTRLTVL.

The V call is TRBV3-1, the J call TRBJ1-4, with D uncertain. CDR1 is LGHDT, CDR2 YNNKEL, per germline (reference sequence). V shed 1 base and J shed 6 bases, with 6 bases lying between them. There are 13 residues in the CDR3. Written as DNA, the CDR3 is TGTGCCAGCAGCCAAGCCCCCGATGAAAAACTGTTTTTT. Protein: CASSQAPDEKLFF.

The chain carries TRBV7-9 and TRBJ2-1, with 9 bases matching TRBD1. Germline loops: CDR1 SEHNR, CDR2 FQNEAQ (reference sequence). The CDR3 covers 16 residues. V was clipped by 4 bases and J by 10 bases; unmatched bases: 14. CDR3 residues: CASSSPSGTGSWEQFF. The CDR3 DNA is TGTGCCAGCAGCTCTCCTTCCGGGACAGGGTCCTGGGAGCAGTTCTTC.

The V gene is TRBV4-1, the J gene TRBJ1-4; a weak D match, TRBD1 (6 bases). Germline CDR1 MGHRA, CDR2 YSYEKL. Trimming removed 0 bases from V and 7 bases from J, with 12 bases in between. The CDR3 sequence is 15 residues long. The CDR3 DNA follows: TGCGCCAGCAGCCAAGATTGGAGGGGGAGTGAAAAACTGTTTTTT. As protein: CASSQDWRGSEKLFF.

This chain joins TRBV20-1 and TRBJ1-2; 9 bases map to TRBD1. In germline, CDR1 is DFQATT, CDR2 SNEGSKA (reference sequence). The CDR3 sequence is 15 residues long. The junction had 9 bases not matched to a gene; V was cut back by 3 bases and J by 4 bases. The CDR3 sequence is CSASETGGNFYGYTF. For the CDR3, the DNA is TGCAGTGCTAGCGAAACAGGGGGCAATTTCTATGGCTACACCTTC.

The rearrangement uses TRBV7-2 and TRBJ2-7, with 12 bases aligning to TRBD2. After removal of 5 bases from V and 4 bases from J, the junction contained 6 bases not matched to a gene. This CDR3 has 15 amino acids. In germline, CDR1 is SGHTA, CDR2 FQGNSA. In DNA, the CDR3 is TGTGCCAGCAGCGCAACTAGCGGGGGGCGTTACGAGCAGTACTTC. It is translated as CASSATSGGRYEQYF.

The rearrangement joins TRBV5-1 to TRBJ2-5; TRBD1 is a possible D gene (5 bases). V was cut by 0 bases and J by 2 bases, with 11 bases left in between. CDR3 length equals 15 residues. Germline CDR1 reads SGHRS; CDR2 reads YFSETQ. CDR3 amino acids: CASSLGQPRQETQYF. CDR3 DNA: TGCGCCAGCAGCTTGGGACAGCCCAGACAAGAGACCCAGTACTTC.

V is TRBV20-1 and J is TRBJ2-1; 12 bases match TRBD1. Germline V CDR1 and CDR2: DFQATT, SNEGSKA (reference sequence). V trimming: 5 bases; J trimming: 6 bases; junction bases outside the gene matches: 5. There are 14 residues in the CDR3. The CDR3 DNA follows: TGCAGTGCTTGGGACAGGGGGCAAGGCAATGAGCAGTTCTTC. Its protein is CSAWDRGQGNEQFF.